This T cell receptor beta chain was documented in a study of cytomegalovirus exposure and HLA in healthy donors. Findings of the study overall: Cytomegalovirus status was reportedly diagnosed by the classifier with high specificity and sensitivity. While the bulk of TCR sequences proved rare, some public TCRs turned up in many donors.

To note about this clone: Its matching antigen is unknown.

Using immunoSEQ multiplex PCR, the repertoire was profiled, and TCRdb retains in-frame clones only, with some absent. This sample has about 150,000 clones; roughly 90% occur once, and the top ten carry approximately 20%. Germline CDR1 ENHRY, CDR2 SYGVKD. The CDR3 covers 20 residues. J lost 0 bases, V lost 3 bases, and 11 bases had no gene match. The chain is built from TRBV10-3 and TRBJ2-1; 13 positions match TRBD2. The sequencing sample was made of PBMCs. The sequence derives from a young man in good health and CMV-seropositive. The CDR3 sequence: CAISDRSGTSGISSYNEQFF. The CDR3 DNA reads as TGTGCCATCAGTGATCGGAGTGGGACTAGCGGGATTAGCTCCTACAATGAGCAGTTCTTC.